This is a list of T cell receptor beta chains from one sample in a study of T cell repertoires in cytomegalovirus infection. TCRdb redid the calling of the reads with MiXCR, one entry per CDR3 protein. This table holds a few hundred thousand distinct CDR3 sequences, 9.5% found once. Source material: PBMCs. These TCRs come from a human donor in good health (CMV status not recorded). Some clones in this sample may be carry-over from other donors' samples. The conserved cysteine and the conserved F or W are not part of the CDR3 here. Each record gives: V gene, J gene, clone size, CDR3 protein. Size tells how often a clone was seen (once, few, many) or the class of an expanded clone, and some rows leave it out.

V gene: TRBV4-1
J gene: TRBJ1-5
clone size: few
CDR3 protein: ASSQDGDDSPNQPQH

V gene: TRBV28
J gene: TRBJ2-7
clone size: few
CDR3 protein: ATAEPSGRRSYEQY

V gene: TRBV7-9
J gene: TRBJ2-7
clone size: NA
CDR3 protein: ASSFLKGQAGTYEQY

V gene: TRBV4-2
J gene: TRBJ2-1
clone size: few
CDR3 protein: ASSQVRGEGRLNEQF

V gene: TRBV4-3
J gene: TRBJ1-1
clone size: few
CDR3 protein: ASSRDFGEAF

V gene: TRBV29-1
J gene: TRBJ1-2
clone size: many
CDR3 protein: SVVKGQGIYGYT

V gene: TRBV7-2
J gene: TRBJ2-1
clone size: few
CDR3 protein: ASSLMASDEQF

V gene: TRBV7-2
J gene: TRBJ1-1
clone size: few
CDR3 protein: ASSRRGGPGDTEAF

V gene: TRBV11-3
J gene: TRBJ2-5
clone size: NA
CDR3 protein: ASSSVGGGETQY

V gene: TRBV7-2
J gene: TRBJ2-7
clone size: NA
CDR3 protein: ASSFGSGTSEQY

V gene: TRBV6-6
J gene: TRBJ2-2
clone size: few
CDR3 protein: ASSIETGGTGELF

V gene: TRBV20-1
J gene: TRBJ1-6
clone size: few
CDR3 protein: SARKTVVNNSPLH

V gene: TRBV5-6
J gene: TRBJ2-3
clone size: few
CDR3 protein: ASSFGRAQDTQY

V gene: TRBV6-2/TRBV6-3
J gene: TRBJ1-2
clone size: NA
CDR3 protein: ASSGEGWSGYT

V gene: TRBV6-2/TRBV6-3
J gene: TRBJ2-7
clone size: NA
CDR3 protein: ASSYSWTGGEQY

V gene: TRBV20-1
J gene: TRBJ2-3
clone size: NA
CDR3 protein: SASVARITDTQY

V gene: TRBV7-8
J gene: TRBJ2-3
clone size: many
CDR3 protein: ASSLKREAPKTDTQY

V gene: TRBV7-9
J gene: TRBJ2-5
clone size: many
CDR3 protein: ASSPAGGRTQY

V gene: TRBV7-6
J gene: TRBJ2-7
clone size: few
CDR3 protein: ASSLGHPPRGEQY

V gene: TRBV15
J gene: TRBJ1-1
clone size: many
CDR3 protein: ATSRGITDEAF

V gene: TRBV7-2
J gene: TRBJ1-2
clone size: few
CDR3 protein: ASSTPVNGYT

V gene: TRBV2
J gene: TRBJ2-1
clone size: many
CDR3 protein: ARGTSGHNEQF

V gene: TRBV6-6
J gene: TRBJ2-2
clone size: NA
CDR3 protein: ASTPTGGWTGELF

V gene: TRBV7-8
J gene: TRBJ1-5
clone size: many
CDR3 protein: ASSLPRERNQPQH

V gene: TRBV7-2
J gene: TRBJ2-1
clone size: many
CDR3 protein: ASSPSGSPSYEQF

V gene: TRBV19
J gene: TRBJ1-5
clone size: few
CDR3 protein: ASTYEWGQPQH

V gene: TRBV7-8
J gene: TRBJ2-3
clone size: few
CDR3 protein: ASTKPRGQGGDTQY

V gene: TRBV20-1
J gene: TRBJ2-3
clone size: NA
CDR3 protein: SANIAGGLQYTSDTQY

V gene: TRBV20-1
J gene: TRBJ2-7
clone size: NA
CDR3 protein: SARAAAYEQY

V gene: TRBV19
J gene: TRBJ1-5
clone size: many
CDR3 protein: ASRGQSTSNQPQH

V gene: TRBV7-2
J gene: TRBJ2-1
clone size: many
CDR3 protein: ASSSRNVDEQF

V gene: TRBV11-1
J gene: TRBJ1-4
clone size: many
CDR3 protein: ASSLSWTNEKLF

V gene: TRBV30
J gene: TRBJ1-2
clone size: NA
CDR3 protein: AWSGRFGYT

V gene: TRBV7-6
J gene: TRBJ1-4
clone size: many
CDR3 protein: ASSFLGTPGETNEKLF

V gene: TRBV7-3
J gene: TRBJ2-7
clone size: NA
CDR3 protein: ASSSIPAGESYEQY

V gene: TRBV20-1
J gene: TRBJ2-2
clone size: few
CDR3 protein: SARRAGGMTGELF

V gene: TRBV29-1
J gene: TRBJ2-1
clone size: few
CDR3 protein: SVAPRGEQF

V gene: TRBV6-2/TRBV6-3
J gene: TRBJ2-5
clone size: few
CDR3 protein: ASSYSVGGTQY

V gene: TRBV7-2
J gene: TRBJ2-2
clone size: NA
CDR3 protein: ASSLGQNTGELF

V gene: TRBV7-7
J gene: TRBJ2-5
clone size: few
CDR3 protein: ASSSTGGPQETQY

V gene: TRBV24-1
J gene: TRBJ2-1
clone size: few
CDR3 protein: ATSDSGLAVNEQF

V gene: TRBV18
J gene: TRBJ2-5
clone size: few
CDR3 protein: ASFKDRTAQETQY

V gene: TRBV5-6
J gene: TRBJ2-2
clone size: few
CDR3 protein: ASSRQGVNTGELF

V gene: TRBV20-1
J gene: TRBJ2-5
clone size: once
CDR3 protein: SARNGGEETQY

V gene: TRBV19
J gene: TRBJ2-1
clone size: few
CDR3 protein: ASMMGQGANEQF

V gene: TRBV2
J gene: TRBJ2-6
clone size: few
CDR3 protein: ASSLRVAGANVLT

V gene: TRBV14
J gene: TRBJ2-7
clone size: few
CDR3 protein: ASSSTGFSYEQY

V gene: TRBV20-1
J gene: TRBJ2-3
clone size: NA
CDR3 protein: SATVVGDTQY

V gene: TRBV7-2
J gene: TRBJ2-2
clone size: few
CDR3 protein: ASSFVRGPGANTGELF

V gene: TRBV12-3/TRBV12-4
J gene: TRBJ2-1
clone size: NA
CDR3 protein: ASSPRAPGTSGVVEQF

V gene: TRBV6-2/TRBV6-3
J gene: TRBJ2-7
clone size: many
CDR3 protein: ASSYATGYREQY